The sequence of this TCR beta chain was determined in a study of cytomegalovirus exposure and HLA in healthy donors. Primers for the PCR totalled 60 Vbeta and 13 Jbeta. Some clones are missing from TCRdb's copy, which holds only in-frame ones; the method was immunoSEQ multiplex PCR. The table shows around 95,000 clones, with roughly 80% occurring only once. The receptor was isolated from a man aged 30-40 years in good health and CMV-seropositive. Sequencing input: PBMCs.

The chain's CDR3 is CASSVSTGAINEKLFF. CDR3 DNA sequence: TGTGCCAGCAGCGTTTCAACAGGGGCCATTAATGAAAAACTGTTTTTT. V is TRBV7-9 and J is TRBJ1-4, with 7 positions matching TRBD1. Germline V gives CDR1 SEHNR, CDR2 FQNEAQ (reference sequence). The junction had 10 bases not matched to a gene; V was cut back by 5 bases and J by 4 bases. This CDR3 contains 16 residues.